This T cell receptor (beta chain) was recorded in a study of CD8 T cells in Susac syndrome. Germline CDR1 reads MNHEY; CDR2 reads SMNVEV (reference sequence). CDR3 length: 12 amino acids. V was pared by 10 bases and J by 7 bases, with 16 bases between. Reverse transcription of about 0.45 to 1 ug RNA used random hexamers. From the immunoSEQ multiplex PCR reads, TCRdb called clonotypes with MiXCR, one entry per CDR3 protein. The table lists around 280,000 distinct CDR3 sequences, around 83% of them singletons. The sequenced sample consisted of CD8+ T cells from PBMCs. J is TRBJ2-5 and V is TRBV27; unclear D gene. The source is a human donor with multiple sclerosis. The CDR3 loop reads CATSPWDGTQYF. In nucleotides, the CDR3 is TGTGCCACCTCCCCTTGGGATGGGACCCAGTACTTC.